The 2 T cell receptor beta chains in this list originate from one sample, sequenced in a study of shared clonotypes between healthy human individuals. The protocol was immunoSEQ multiplex PCR, while the TCRdb copy is restricted to in-frame clones and leaves out a portion. The table has 550,000 to 700,000 clones, approximately 73% seen once; the top ten hold around 1.7%. Sequencing was done on a sample of memory CD4+ T cells sorted from blood. The subset here: CD45RA-negative fraction. The receptors were sampled from a young woman in good health.

At least ten counts were recorded for this clone. The chain employs TRBV28 and TRBJ1-1, with TRBD1 identical over 7 bases. This CDR3 contains 13 residues. Germline CDR1 and CDR2: MDHEN and SYDVKM. Losses at the gene ends were 6 bases for V and 1 base for J; bases not matched to a gene: 2. The CDR3 nucleotides read TGTGCCAGCAGGCGGACAGGGAACACTGAAGCTTTCTTT. Its translation: CASRRTGNTEAFF. Filled out from reference TRBV28 and TRBJ1-1, the complete variable domain reads DVKVTQSSRYLVKRTGEKVFLECVQDMDHENMFWYRQDPGLGLRLIYFSYDVKMKEKGDIPEGYSVSREKKERFSLILESASTNQTSMYLCASRRTGNTEAFFGQGTRLTVV.

This sequence joins TRBV18 and TRBJ1-5; D gene unclear. Germline V lookup: CDR1 KGHSH, CDR2 LQKENI. CDR3 length equals 14 residues. Trimming pared 0 bases from V and 7 bases from J, leaving 10 bases between. In DNA, the CDR3 is TGTGCCAGCTCACCACCGAGCGGAGGGCAGCCCCAGCATTTT. Protein product: CASSPPSGGQPQHF.